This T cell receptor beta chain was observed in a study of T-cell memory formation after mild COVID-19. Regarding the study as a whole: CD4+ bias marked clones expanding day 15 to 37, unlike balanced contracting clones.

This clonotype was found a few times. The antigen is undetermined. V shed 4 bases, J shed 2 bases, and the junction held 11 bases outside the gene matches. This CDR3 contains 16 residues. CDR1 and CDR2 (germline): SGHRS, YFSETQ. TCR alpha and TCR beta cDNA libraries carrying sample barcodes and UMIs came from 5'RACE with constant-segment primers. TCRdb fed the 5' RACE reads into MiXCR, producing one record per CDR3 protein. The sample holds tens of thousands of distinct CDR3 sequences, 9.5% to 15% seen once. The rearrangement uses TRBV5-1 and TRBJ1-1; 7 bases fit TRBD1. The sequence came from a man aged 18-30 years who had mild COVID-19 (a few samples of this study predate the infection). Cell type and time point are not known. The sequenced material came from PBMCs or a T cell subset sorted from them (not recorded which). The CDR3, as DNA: TGCGCCAGCAGCCCGTTCGGACAGGAGGTCAACACTGAAGCTTTCTTT. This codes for CASSPFGQEVNTEAFF.